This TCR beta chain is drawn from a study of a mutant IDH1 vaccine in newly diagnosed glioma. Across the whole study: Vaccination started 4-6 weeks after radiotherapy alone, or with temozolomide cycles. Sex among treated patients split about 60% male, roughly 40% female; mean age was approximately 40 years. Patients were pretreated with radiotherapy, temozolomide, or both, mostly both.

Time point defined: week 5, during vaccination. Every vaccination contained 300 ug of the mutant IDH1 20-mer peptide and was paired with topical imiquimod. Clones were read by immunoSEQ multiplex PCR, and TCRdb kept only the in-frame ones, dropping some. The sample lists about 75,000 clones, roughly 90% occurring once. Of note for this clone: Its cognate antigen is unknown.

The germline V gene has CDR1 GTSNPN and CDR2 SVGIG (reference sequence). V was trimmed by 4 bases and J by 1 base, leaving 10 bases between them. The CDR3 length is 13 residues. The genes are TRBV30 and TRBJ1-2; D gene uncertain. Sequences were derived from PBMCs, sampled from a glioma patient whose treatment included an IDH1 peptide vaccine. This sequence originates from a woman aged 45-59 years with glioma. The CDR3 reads CAWNLHLNYGYTF. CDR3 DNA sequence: TGTGCCTGGAACTTACACCTTAACTATGGCTACACCTTC.